One and the same sample provided the 17 T cell receptor beta chains below, sequenced in a study of blood T cell repertoires in COVID-19. The assay was immunoSEQ multiplex PCR, and TCRdb's table has in-frame clones only and misses some. The repertoire holds about 400,000 clones, roughly 89% seen once, with roughly 1.4% in the top ten. Sequenced: peripheral blood. These receptors originate from a woman between 25 and 40 years old with active or convalescent COVID-19.

The rearrangement links TRBV30 to TRBJ1-1, with D perhaps TRBD1 (6 bases). Germline V CDR1 and CDR2: GTSNPN, SVGIG (reference sequence). Trimming stripped 2 bases from V and 6 bases from J, with 22 bases between. The CDR3 extends over 16 amino acids. The CDR3 nucleotides are TGTGCCTGGAGTTCAAAAACAGGGCTGAGTATCCCTGAAGCTTTCTTT. It translates to CAWSSKTGLSIPEAFF.

The CDR3 here is CASSQPRVRSGTDTQYF. As DNA, the CDR3 is TGTGCCAGCAGCCAACCACGGGTCCGCTCCGGCACAGATACGCAGTATTTT. The V gene is TRBV3-1 (or the pseudogene TRBV3-2), the J gene TRBJ2-3; D uncertain. Germline V CDR1 and CDR2: LGHDT, YNNKEL (reference sequence). This CDR3 has 17 amino acids. V gave up 2 bases and J gave up 1 base, with 16 bases separating them.

The chain joins TRBV24-1 to TRBJ2-5, with TRBD2 identical over 7 bases. Trimming removed 9 bases from V and 6 bases from J; junction bases left unmatched: 9. The germline V gene encodes CDR1 KGHDR and CDR2 SFDVKD. The CDR3 totals 13 residues. The CDR3 loop reads CATASGMTKTQYF. CDR3 DNA sequence: TGTGCCACCGCTAGCGGAATGACAAAGACCCAGTACTTC.

This chain joins TRBV10-3 and TRBJ2-1; 11 bases line up with TRBD2. Losses at the gene ends were 3 bases for V and 4 bases for J; bases not matched to a gene: 5. The CDR3 covers 16 residues. Germline loops: CDR1 ENHRY, CDR2 SYGVKD. CDR3 amino acids: CAISDPTSGRYNEQFF. The CDR3, as DNA: TGTGCCATCAGTGACCCCACTAGCGGGAGATACAATGAGCAGTTCTTC.

This clone was counted a few times. V usage is TRBV5-4 and J usage is TRBJ2-1; 7 bases are a match to TRBD2. The V gene's germline CDR1 is SGHNT and CDR2 YYREEE (reference sequence). The CDR3 contains 17 residues. The V gene end was trimmed by 0 bases and the J gene end by 7 bases; junction bases not matched to a gene: 13. The CDR3 nucleotides read TGTGCCAGCAGCTTGGATGCTGGACTAGTAATAGGGAATGAGCAGTTCTTC. Its protein is CASSLDAGLVIGNEQFF.

The V and J genes are TRBV7-2 and TRBJ1-4, with D maybe TRBD1 (5 bases). This CDR3 comprises 14 residues. Germline CDR1 is SGHTA and CDR2 is FQGNSA. V gave up 5 bases and J gave up 7 bases, with 14 bases separating them. The CDR3 reads CASSLGGFSEKLFF. CDR3 in DNA: TGTGCCAGCAGCCTTGGGGGGTTTAGTGAAAAACTGTTTTTT.

The CDR3 protein is CASSHLNQGPNEQYF. The CDR3 DNA reads TGCGCCAGCAGCCACTTAAACCAGGGCCCCAACGAGCAGTACTTC. The chain carries TRBV10-1 and TRBJ2-7, with D perhaps matching TRBD1 (5 bases). The CDR3 is made up of 15 amino acids. Germline loops: CDR1 WNHNN, CDR2 SYGVQD (reference sequence). V was pared by 6 bases and J by 5 bases, with 20 bases between.

This clone appeared a single time. The J gene is TRBJ2-3, the V gene TRBV2, with unresolved D. Looked up from germline, CDR1 is SNHLY and CDR2 is FYNNEI. The CDR3 extends over 12 amino acids. V was cut by 0 bases and J by 8 bases, with 6 bases left in between. Written as DNA, the CDR3 is TGTGCCAGCAGTGAAGCTACGGGTACGCAGTATTTT. Translating gives CASSEATGTQYF.

This clone was counted a single time. The chain carries TRBV5-1 and TRBJ1-2; 7 bases are a match to TRBD1. The CDR3 loop spans 13 amino acids. V shed 5 bases and J 3 bases; nucleotides not matched to a gene: 4. The germline CDR1 and CDR2 sequences are SGHRS and YFSETQ. The CDR3: CASRDGTDYGYTF. The CDR3, as DNA: TGCGCCAGCAGGGACGGGACAGACTATGGCTACACCTTC.

The genes are TRBV5-8 and TRBJ1-1; TRBD1 might be the D (5 bases). Germline loops: CDR1 SGHTS, CDR2 YDEGEE. The CDR3 length is 14 residues. Trimming cost V 0 bases and J 4 bases, with 10 bases left between them. CDR3 DNA sequence: TGTGCCAGCAGCTTGGTTGGCGGGGGCACTGAAGCTTTCTTT. It specifies CASSLVGGGTEAFF.

The chain joins TRBV11-2 to TRBJ1-1, with D hard to call. V dropped 3 bases and J dropped 3 bases, with 11 bases sitting between them. The CDR3 runs 14 residues. CDR1 is SGHAT, CDR2 FQNNGV, per germline. The CDR3 sequence: CASSFWSSDTEAFF. The CDR3 nucleotides read TGTGCCAGCAGCTTCTGGAGCTCGGACACTGAAGCTTTCTTT.

The genes are TRBV19 and TRBJ1-6; D unclear. Germline V gene lookup returns CDR1 LNHDA and CDR2 SQIVND (reference sequence). This CDR3 spans 15 amino acids. Trimming stripped 5 bases from V and 4 bases from J, with 12 bases between. The CDR3 is CASSEGALYNSPLHF. In DNA form, the CDR3 reads TGTGCCAGTAGTGAGGGTGCCCTTTATAATTCACCCCTCCACTTT.

This chain uses TRBV4-1 with TRBJ2-7; 9 bases are shared with TRBD2. In germline, CDR1 is MGHRA, CDR2 YSYEKL. The CDR3 is 16 amino acids. The J segment lost 7 bases and the V segment lost 0 bases, leaving 10 bases of the junction unmatched. The CDR3 loop is CASSQEPPGLAGEQYF. The CDR3 region has the DNA TGCGCCAGCAGCCAAGAACCCCCGGGACTAGCAGGGGAGCAGTACTTC.

This chain joins TRBV27 and TRBJ1-6; a possible D gene is TRBD1 (6 bases). The CDR3 spans 15 residues. Germline-derived CDR1 and CDR2 are MNHEY and SMNVEV (reference sequence). Trimming stripped 5 bases from V and 7 bases from J, with 15 bases between. In DNA, the CDR3 is TGTGCCAGCAGTCCCAGGGACACCTTAAATTCACCCCTCCACTTT. Translated: CASSPRDTLNSPLHF.

The chain links TRBV2 to TRBJ2-7; 8 nucleotides agree with TRBD2. Germline trimming cut 6 bases from V and 4 bases from J; bases unmatched to any gene: 2. The CDR3 runs 12 residues. Germline V lookup: CDR1 SNHLY, CDR2 FYNNEI. The CDR3 is CASRREGYEQYF. The CDR3 region has the DNA TGTGCCAGCAGACGGGAGGGGTACGAGCAGTACTTC.

The V gene is TRBV19, the J gene TRBJ2-5; 7 nucleotides match TRBD1. The J segment lost 2 bases and the V segment lost 5 bases, leaving 2 bases of the junction unmatched. The CDR3 consists of 13 residues. Germline V CDR1 and CDR2: LNHDA, SQIVND (reference sequence). The CDR3, as DNA: TGTGCCAGTAGTGAACAGGGGCAAGAGACCCAGTACTTC. This gives the protein CASSEQGQETQYF.

J is TRBJ1-3 and V is TRBV6-5; D perhaps matches TRBD1 (6 bases). The germline CDR1 and CDR2 sequences are MNHEY and SVGAGI. V was trimmed by 6 bases and J by 4 bases, leaving 13 bases between them. The CDR3 loop spans 14 amino acids. The CDR3 DNA follows: TGTGCCAGCAGGTTACAGGGCTCGGGAAACACCATATATTTT. Translated, it gives CASRLQGSGNTIYF.